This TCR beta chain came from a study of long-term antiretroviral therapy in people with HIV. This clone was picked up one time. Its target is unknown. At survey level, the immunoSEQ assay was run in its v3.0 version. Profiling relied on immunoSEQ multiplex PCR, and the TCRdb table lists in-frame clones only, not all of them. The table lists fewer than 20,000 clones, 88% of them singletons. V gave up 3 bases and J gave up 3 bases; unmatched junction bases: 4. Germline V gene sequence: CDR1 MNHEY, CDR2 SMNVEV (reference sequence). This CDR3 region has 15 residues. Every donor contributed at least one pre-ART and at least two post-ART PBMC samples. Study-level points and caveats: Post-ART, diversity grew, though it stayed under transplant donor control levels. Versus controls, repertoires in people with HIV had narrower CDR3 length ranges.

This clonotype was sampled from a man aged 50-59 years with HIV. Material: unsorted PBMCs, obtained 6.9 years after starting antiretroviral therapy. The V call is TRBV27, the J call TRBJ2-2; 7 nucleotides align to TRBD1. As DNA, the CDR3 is TGTGCCAGCAGTTTCGGGGACAGATACACCGGGGAGCTGTTTTTT. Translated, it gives CASSFGDRYTGELFF.